The sequence of this TCR beta chain was determined in a study of cytomegalovirus exposure and HLA in healthy donors. Overall study: As an earlier analysis found, some 180 million T cells yielded about 120 million unique TCR beta sequences.

As concerns this clone: What it binds is not known.

V shed 5 bases and J 2 bases; nucleotides not matched to a gene: 7. Germline lookup yields CDR1 LNHDA and CDR2 SQIVND (reference sequence). This CDR3 has 15 amino acids. The primer mix had 60 Vbeta and 13 Jbeta primers. Here immunoSEQ multiplex PCR was the method, and the copy in TCRdb shows in-frame clones only, minus some. Here the sample spans some 160,000 clones, roughly 80% being singletons. Study-level results: Cytomegalovirus association was assigned to approximately 160 TCR beta chains. Across donors, presence/absence analyses took sequencing depth to be roughly uniform.

The receptor was derived from a woman in her 30s in good health and CMV-seronegative. The sequenced sample consisted of PBMCs. The V call is TRBV19, the J call TRBJ1-2; 8 nucleotides agree with TRBD1. CDR3 nucleotide sequence: TGTGCCAGTAGTTCCGCCCGGACAGGGAACTATGGCTACACCTTC. It encodes CASSSARTGNYGYTF.